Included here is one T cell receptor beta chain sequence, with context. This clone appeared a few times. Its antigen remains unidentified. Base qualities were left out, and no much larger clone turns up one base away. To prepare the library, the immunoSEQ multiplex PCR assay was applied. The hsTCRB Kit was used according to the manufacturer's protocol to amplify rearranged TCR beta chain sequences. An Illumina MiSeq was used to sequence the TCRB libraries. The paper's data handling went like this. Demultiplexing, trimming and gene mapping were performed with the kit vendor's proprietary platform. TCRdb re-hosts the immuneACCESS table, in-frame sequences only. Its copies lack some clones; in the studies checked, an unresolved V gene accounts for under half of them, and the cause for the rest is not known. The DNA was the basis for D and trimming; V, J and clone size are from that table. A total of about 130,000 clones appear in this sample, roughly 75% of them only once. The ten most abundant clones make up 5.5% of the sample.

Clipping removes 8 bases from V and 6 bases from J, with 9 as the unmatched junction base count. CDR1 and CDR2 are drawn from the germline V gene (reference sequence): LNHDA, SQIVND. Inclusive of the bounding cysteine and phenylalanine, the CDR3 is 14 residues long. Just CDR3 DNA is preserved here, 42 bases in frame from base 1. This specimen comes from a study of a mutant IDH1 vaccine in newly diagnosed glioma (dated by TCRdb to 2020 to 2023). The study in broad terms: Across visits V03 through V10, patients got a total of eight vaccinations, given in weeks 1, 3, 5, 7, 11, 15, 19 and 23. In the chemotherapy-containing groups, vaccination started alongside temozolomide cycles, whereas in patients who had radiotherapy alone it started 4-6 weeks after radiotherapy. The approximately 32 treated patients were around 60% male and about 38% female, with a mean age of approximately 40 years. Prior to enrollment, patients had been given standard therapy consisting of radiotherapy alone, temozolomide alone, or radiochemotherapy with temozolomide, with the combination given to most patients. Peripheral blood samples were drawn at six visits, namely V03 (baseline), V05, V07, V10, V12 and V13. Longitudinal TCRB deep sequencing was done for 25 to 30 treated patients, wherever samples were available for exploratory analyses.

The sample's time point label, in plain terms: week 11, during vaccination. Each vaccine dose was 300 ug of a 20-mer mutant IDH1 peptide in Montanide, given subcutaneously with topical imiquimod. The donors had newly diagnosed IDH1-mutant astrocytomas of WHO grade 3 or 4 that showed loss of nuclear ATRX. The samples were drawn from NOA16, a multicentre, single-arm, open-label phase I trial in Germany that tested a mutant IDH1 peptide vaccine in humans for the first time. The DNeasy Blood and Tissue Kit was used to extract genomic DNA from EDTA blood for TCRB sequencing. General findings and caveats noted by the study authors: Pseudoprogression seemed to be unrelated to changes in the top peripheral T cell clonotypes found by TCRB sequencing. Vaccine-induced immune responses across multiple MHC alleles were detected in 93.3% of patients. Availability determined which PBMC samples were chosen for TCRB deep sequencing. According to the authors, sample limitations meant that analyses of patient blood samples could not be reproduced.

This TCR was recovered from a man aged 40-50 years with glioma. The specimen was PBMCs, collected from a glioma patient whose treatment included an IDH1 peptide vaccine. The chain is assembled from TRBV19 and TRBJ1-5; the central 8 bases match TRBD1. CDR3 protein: CASQTTGGGQPQHF. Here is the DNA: TGTGCCAGTCAGACCACAGGGGGAGGTCAGCCCCAGCATTTT.